This T cell receptor beta chain comes out of a study of T-cell memory formation after mild COVID-19. General study findings and limits: CD4+ contracting clones were mainly CM and EM; CD8+ ones, EMRA.

V dropped 2 bases and J dropped 3 bases, with 13 bases sitting between them. CDR3 length: 15 amino acids. Germline assignment: CDR1 SGDLS and CDR2 YYNGEE. Each CDR3 protein gets one entry after TCRdb re-called the 5' RACE reads with MiXCR. The data hold 250,000 to 300,000 distinct CDR3 sequences, with 15% to 20% observed a single time. Notes on this clonotype: The antigen remains unidentified.

V and J are TRBV9 and TRBJ2-3, with D possibly TRBD2 on 6 matching bases. The clonotype originates from a man aged 18 to 30 who had mild COVID-19 (a few samples of this study predate the infection). Cell type and time point are not known. The sequenced material came from PBMCs or a T cell subset sorted from them (not recorded which). The CDR3 is CASSVEDYTTDTQYF. The CDR3 DNA follows: TGTGCCAGCAGCGTTGAGGACTACACTACAGATACGCAGTATTTT.